This note documents a single T cell receptor (beta chain) sequence. The target of this receptor is not known. No per-base quality is available; no much larger clone lies one base away. The collaborating institutions used their own protocols to collect whole blood in K2EDTA tubes. Collaborator samples were shipped for TCRbeta analysis as frozen whole blood, isolated PBMCs, or DNA extracted from either sample type. CDR1 and CDR2 (LGHDT, YNNKEL) derive from the germline V gene (reference sequence). V loses 4 bases of germline sequence and J loses 1 base, and the interval between the two ends is 29 bases. The CDR3 goes from the cysteine to the phenylalanine over 22 residues. Of all the DNA, just the CDR3 is kept, 66 bases in frame from base 1. The data belong to a study of blood T cell repertoires in COVID-19 (TCRdb year 2020). Some background on the complete study: Samples covering the acute and convalescent phases of COVID-19 were provided by collaborators in the United States, Italy and Spain. Nearly every sample came with metadata listing a de-identified subject ID, COVID-19 status, age in years and sex. Samples were obtained from the ongoing ImmuneRACE study (first 160 participants) and from 1,254 subjects provided by 6 global collaborators. The dataset comprised deeply sampled blood TCRbeta repertoires from subjects exposed to, actively infected with, or recovered from COVID-19. The prospective study material was composed of cDNA or gDNA derived from T cells, B-cell-depleted T cells, or PBMCs. HLA class I and class II types, where available, came from metadata supplied by the sample provider rather than from assay-based typing. The repertoires were made available in a free public database intended to serve as a resource for research on the immune response to SARS-CoV-2.

TCRbeta CDR3 regions were amplified from genomic DNA by means of the immunoSEQ Assay, a bias-controlled multiplex PCR. Per the authors' processing: Nucleated cell counts per sample were estimated from amplification of reference gene primers within the assay. Sequence reads were collapsed and filtered to measure the absolute abundance of every unique TCRbeta CDR3 rearrangement. For each sample, productive Simpson clonality was calculated as the square root of Simpson's diversity index over productive rearrangements. The table was pulled from immuneACCESS by TCRdb, which kept in-frame rearrangements only. Such tables lose some clones; where checked, under half of the loss comes from unresolved V genes, and the rest has no known cause. V, J and clone size derive from that table, while D and trimming were established from the DNA sequence. This sample comprises 150,000 to 200,000 clones, around four fifths of them detected only once. 4.5% to 6.5% of the sample comes from the top ten.

The paper's findings and limits, for the study overall: The amount of clinical and demographic metadata varied by source and participant and was provided uncurated.

The chain employs TRBV3-1 (or the pseudogene TRBV3-2) and TRBJ1-6, and possibly TRBD1, on 5 matching bases. The material sequenced was peripheral blood. The receptor was isolated from a woman aged 25 to 45 with acute or convalescent COVID-19. CDR3 loop: CASSLDLGGRQRRVSYNSPLHF. The bases are TGTGCCAGCAGCCTAGACCTCGGGGGTCGACAGCGCCGGGTGTCCTATAATTCACCCCTCCACTTT.